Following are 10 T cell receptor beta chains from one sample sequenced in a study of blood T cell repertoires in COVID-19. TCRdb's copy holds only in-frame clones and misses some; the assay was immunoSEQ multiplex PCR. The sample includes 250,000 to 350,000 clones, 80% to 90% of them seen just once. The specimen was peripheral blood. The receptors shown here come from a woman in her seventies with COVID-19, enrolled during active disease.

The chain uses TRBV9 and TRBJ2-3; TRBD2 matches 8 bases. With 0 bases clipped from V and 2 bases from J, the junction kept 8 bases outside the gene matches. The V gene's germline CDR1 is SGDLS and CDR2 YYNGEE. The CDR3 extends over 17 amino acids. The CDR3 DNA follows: TGTGCCAGCAGCGTAGAGGACCAGCGGGGGAACACAGATACGCAGTATTTT. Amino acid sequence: CASSVEDQRGNTDTQYF.

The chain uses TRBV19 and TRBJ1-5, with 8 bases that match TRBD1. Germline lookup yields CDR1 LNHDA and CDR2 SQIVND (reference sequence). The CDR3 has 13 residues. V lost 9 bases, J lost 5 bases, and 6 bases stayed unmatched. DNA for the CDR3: TGTGCCAGCACGACAGGGGTAGATCAGCCCCAGCATTTT. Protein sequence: CASTTGVDQPQHF.

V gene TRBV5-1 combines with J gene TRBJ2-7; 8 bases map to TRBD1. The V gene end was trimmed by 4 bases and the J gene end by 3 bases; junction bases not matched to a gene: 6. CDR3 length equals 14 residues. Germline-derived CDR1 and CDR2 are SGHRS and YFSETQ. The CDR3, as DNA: TGCGCCAGCAGCGACAGGGGCACCATCTACGAGCAGTACTTC. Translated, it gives CASSDRGTIYEQYF.

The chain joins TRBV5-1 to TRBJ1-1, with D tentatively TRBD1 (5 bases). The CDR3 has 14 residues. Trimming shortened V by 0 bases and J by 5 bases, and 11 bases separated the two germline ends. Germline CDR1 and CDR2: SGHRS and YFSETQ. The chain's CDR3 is CASSLGSAGTEAFF. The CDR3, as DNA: TGCGCCAGCAGCTTGGGGTCCGCAGGGACTGAAGCTTTCTTT.

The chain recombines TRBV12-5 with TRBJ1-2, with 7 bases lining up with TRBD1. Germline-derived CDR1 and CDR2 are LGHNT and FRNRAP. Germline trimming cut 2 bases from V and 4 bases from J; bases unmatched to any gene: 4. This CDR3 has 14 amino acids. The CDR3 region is CASGLRGTAYGYTF. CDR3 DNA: TGTGCTAGTGGTTTGCGTGGGACAGCCTATGGCTACACCTTC. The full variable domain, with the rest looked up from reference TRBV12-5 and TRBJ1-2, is DARVTQTPRHKVTEMGQEVTMRCQPILGHNTVFWYRQTMMQGLELLAYFRNRAPLDDSGMPKDRFSAEMPDATLATLKIQPSEPRDSAVYFCASGLRGTAYGYTFGSGTRLTVV.

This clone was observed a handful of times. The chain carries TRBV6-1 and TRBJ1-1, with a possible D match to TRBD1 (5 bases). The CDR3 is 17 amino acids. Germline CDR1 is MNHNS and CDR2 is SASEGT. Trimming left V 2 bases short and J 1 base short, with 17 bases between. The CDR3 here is CASSEPLKGAGNTEAFF. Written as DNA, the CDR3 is TGTGCCAGCAGTGAACCCCTTAAAGGGGCAGGGAACACTGAAGCTTTCTTT.

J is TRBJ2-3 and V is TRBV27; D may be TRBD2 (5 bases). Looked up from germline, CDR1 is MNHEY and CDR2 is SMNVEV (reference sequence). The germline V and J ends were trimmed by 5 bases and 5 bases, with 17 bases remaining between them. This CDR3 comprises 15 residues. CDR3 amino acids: CASSPRRGQGDTQYF. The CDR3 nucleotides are TGTGCCAGCAGTCCGCGAAGAGGGCAAGGAGATACGCAGTATTTT.

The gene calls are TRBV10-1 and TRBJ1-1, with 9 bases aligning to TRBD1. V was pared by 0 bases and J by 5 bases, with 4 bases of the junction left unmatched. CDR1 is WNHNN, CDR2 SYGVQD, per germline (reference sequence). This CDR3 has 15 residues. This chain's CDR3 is CASSESSTGGTEAFF. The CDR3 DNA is TGCGCCAGCAGTGAGTCGTCGACAGGGGGTACTGAAGCTTTCTTT.

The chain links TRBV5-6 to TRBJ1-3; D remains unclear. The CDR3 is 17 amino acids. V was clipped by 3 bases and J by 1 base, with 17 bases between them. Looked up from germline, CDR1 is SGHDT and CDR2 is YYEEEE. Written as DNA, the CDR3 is TGTGCCAGCAGCTGGAGCTTCGGGGTAGGGTCTGGAAACACCATATATTTT. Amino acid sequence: CASSWSFGVGSGNTIYF.

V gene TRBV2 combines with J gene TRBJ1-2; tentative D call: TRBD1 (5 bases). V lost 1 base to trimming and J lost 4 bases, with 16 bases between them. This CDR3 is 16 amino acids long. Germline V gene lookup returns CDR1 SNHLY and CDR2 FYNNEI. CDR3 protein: CASSEGPRVSLYGYTF. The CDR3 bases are TGTGCCAGCAGTGAAGGTCCCAGGGTATCCCTCTATGGCTACACCTTC.